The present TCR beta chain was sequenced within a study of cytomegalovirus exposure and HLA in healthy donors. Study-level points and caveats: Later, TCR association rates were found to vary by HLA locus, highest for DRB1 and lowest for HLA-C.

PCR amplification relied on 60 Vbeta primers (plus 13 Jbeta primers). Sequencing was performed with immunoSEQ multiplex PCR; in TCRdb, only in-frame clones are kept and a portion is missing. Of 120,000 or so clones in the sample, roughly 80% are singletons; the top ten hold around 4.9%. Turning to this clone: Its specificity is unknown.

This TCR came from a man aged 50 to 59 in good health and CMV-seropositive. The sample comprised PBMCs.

This CDR3 is CASTGQGTAFF. In nucleotides, the CDR3 is TGTGCCAGCACCGGGCAGGGAACAGCTTTCTTT. The chain uses TRBV28 and TRBJ1-1; TRBD1 might be the D (5 bases). V was cut by 7 bases and J by 10 bases, with 13 bases left in between. CDR1 is MDHEN and CDR2 is SYDVKM in the germline V gene. This CDR3 has 11 amino acids.